This passage covers 8 T cell receptor beta chains from one sample sequenced in a study of cytomegalovirus exposure and HLA in healthy donors. The PCR employed 60 Vbeta primers together with 13 Jbeta primers. Sequencing used immunoSEQ multiplex PCR; TCRdb keeps in-frame clones, though not all of them. The sample lists approximately 190,000 clones, around 86% occurring once. Sequences were obtained from PBMCs. The receptors were gathered from a middle-aged man in good health and CMV-seropositive.

This chain uses TRBV5-6 with TRBJ2-5; D not certain. The CDR3 sequence is 12 residues long. V was shortened by 0 bases and J by 5 bases, with 5 bases between the two germline ends. The germline V gene encodes CDR1 SGHDT and CDR2 YYEEEE. The CDR3 loop is CASSLAGETQYF. The CDR3 nucleotides read TGTGCCAGCAGCTTGGCCGGGGAGACCCAGTACTTC.

This clone appeared a single time. The genes are TRBV19 and TRBJ2-5, with 7 nucleotides matching TRBD2. J gave up 5 bases and V 3 bases, and 9 bases lay outside the gene matches. The CDR3 has 15 amino acids. Germline V CDR1 and CDR2: LNHDA, SQIVND (reference sequence). This chain's CDR3 is CASSIMGGFDETQYF. In nucleotides, the CDR3 is TGTGCCAGTAGTATCATGGGGGGGTTCGATGAGACCCAGTACTTC.

The chain has TRBV7-8 and TRBJ1-1; weak D call: TRBD1 (5 bases). From germline, CDR1 is SGHVS and CDR2 FQNEAQ. V was clipped by 0 bases and J by 2 bases, with 10 bases between them. The length of the CDR3 is 15 residues. The CDR3 DNA sequence: TGTGCCAGCAGCTTAGCTTGGCAGGGAAACACTGAAGCTTTCTTT. It translates to CASSLAWQGNTEAFF.

This chain connects TRBV29-1 to TRBJ2-2, with D maybe TRBD2 (6 bases). Per the germline V gene, CDR1 is SQVTM and CDR2 is ANQGSEA. V was trimmed by 3 bases and J by 7 bases, leaving 15 bases between them. The CDR3 covers 14 residues. The CDR3 loop is CSVDSGQAVGELFF. CDR3 in DNA: TGCAGCGTTGACAGCGGGCAGGCGGTCGGGGAGCTGTTTTTT.

This chain links TRBV7-9 with TRBJ1-4, with 7 bases that match TRBD1. Germline V gives CDR1 SEHNR, CDR2 FQNEAQ (reference sequence). V shed 5 bases, J shed 7 bases, and the junction held 13 bases outside the gene matches. The CDR3 covers 16 residues. CDR3 bases: TGTGCCAGCAGCCAGCCGGAGGGGGCTGTGGGTGAAAAACTGTTTTTT. Translation gives CASSQPEGAVGEKLFF.

J is TRBJ1-2 and V is TRBV25-1; tentatively, D is TRBD1 (5 bases). Germline V gene lookup returns CDR1 MGHDK and CDR2 SYGVNS. The CDR3 runs to 11 residues. V was pared by 6 bases and J by 8 bases, with 10 bases between. The CDR3 region has the DNA TGTGCCAGCAGAGGGGCGGACGGCTACACCTTC. This encodes CASRGADGYTF.

The J gene is TRBJ1-6, the V gene TRBV7-2; no definite D call. Trimming removed 4 bases from V and 9 bases from J, with 22 bases in between. Per the germline V gene, CDR1 is SGHTA and CDR2 is FQGNSA. The CDR3 is 17 amino acids. The CDR3 coding sequence is TGTGCCAGCAGCTGGAACGGGGTTTCGGGTAGTAGTTCACCCCTCCACTTT. Protein product: CASSWNGVSGSSSPLHF.

This chain uses TRBV7-9 with TRBJ2-5; possibly TRBD1 for D (6 bases). The CDR3 is made up of 16 amino acids. With 5 bases removed from V and 2 bases from J, the gap between germline ends came to 18 bases. Germline CDR1 and CDR2: SEHNR and FQNEAQ (reference sequence). CDR3 coding DNA: TGTGCCAGCAGCCCCCGAGGGGGAAGGAGGCAAGAGACCCAGTACTTC. Translation: CASSPRGGRRQETQYF.